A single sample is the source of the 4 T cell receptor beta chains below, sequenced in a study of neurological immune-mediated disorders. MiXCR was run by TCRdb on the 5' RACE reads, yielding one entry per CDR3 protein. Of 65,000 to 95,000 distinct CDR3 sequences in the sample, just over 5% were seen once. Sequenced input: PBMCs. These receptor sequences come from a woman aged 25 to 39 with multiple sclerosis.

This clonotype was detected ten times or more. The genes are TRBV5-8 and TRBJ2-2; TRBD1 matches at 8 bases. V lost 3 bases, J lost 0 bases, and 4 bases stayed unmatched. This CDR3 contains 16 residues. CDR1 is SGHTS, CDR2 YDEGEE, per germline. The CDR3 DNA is TGTGCCAGCAGCTCAAGGACAGGGTCGAACACCGGGGAGCTGTTTTTT. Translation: CASSSRTGSNTGELFF.

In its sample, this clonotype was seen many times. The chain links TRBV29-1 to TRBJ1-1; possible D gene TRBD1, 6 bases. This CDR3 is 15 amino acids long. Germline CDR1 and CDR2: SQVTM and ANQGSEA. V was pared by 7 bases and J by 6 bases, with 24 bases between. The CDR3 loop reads CSAAGGNHKVAEAFF. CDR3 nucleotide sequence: TGCAGCGCCGCGGGGGGCAACCACAAGGTAGCTGAAGCTTTCTTT. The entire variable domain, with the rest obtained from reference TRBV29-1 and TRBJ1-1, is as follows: SAVISQKPSRDICQRGTSLTIQCQVDSQVTMMFWYRQQPGQSLTLIATANQGSEATYESGFVIDKFPISRPNLTFSTLTVSNMSPEDSSIYLCSAAGGNHKVAEAFFGQGTRLTVV.

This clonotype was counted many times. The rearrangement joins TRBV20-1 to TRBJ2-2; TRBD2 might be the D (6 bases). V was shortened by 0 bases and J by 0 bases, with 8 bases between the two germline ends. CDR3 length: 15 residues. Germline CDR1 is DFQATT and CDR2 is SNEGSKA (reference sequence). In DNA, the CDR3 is TGCAGTGCTAGAGAGGCGGGACCGAACACCGGGGAGCTGTTTTTT. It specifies CSAREAGPNTGELFF.

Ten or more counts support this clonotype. In DNA form, the CDR3 reads TGTGCCATCAGTGAGCGGGCTAGCGGGAGGACAGATACGCAGTATTTT. This gives the protein CAISERASGRTDTQYF. The chain carries TRBV10-3 and TRBJ2-3, with 11 bases identical to TRBD2. The junction had 4 bases not matched to a gene; V was cut back by 2 bases and J by 3 bases. Germline values: CDR1 ENHRY, CDR2 SYGVKD. This CDR3 contains 16 residues.